The 16 T cell receptor beta chains below come from one sample, sequenced in a study of metastatic and nonmetastatic thyroid tumors. Each patient went into thyroid surgery without having received any treatment. With MiXCR, TCRdb reprocessed the PCR reads. The table shows 15,000 to 20,000 clones, with about a quarter occurring only once. The sequencing input was blood. These receptors were collected from a female donor with papillary thyroid cancer or a benign thyroid nodule (not recorded which). Some clones in this sample may be carry-over from other donors' samples.

This clone came up many times. The V and J genes are TRBV20-1 and TRBJ1-1, with 7 positions matching TRBD1. The CDR3 has 14 amino acids. The V segment lost 4 bases and the J segment 1 base; nucleotides outside the gene matches: 6. The germline V gene has CDR1 DFQATT and CDR2 SNEGSKA (reference sequence). In nucleotides, the CDR3 is TGCAGTGCTACACAGGGGAACAGGAACACTGAAGCTTTCTTT. Its translation is CSATQGNRNTEAFF.

This clone was observed many times. Written as DNA, the CDR3 is TGTGCCAGCAGCCAAGACGGCGGTCCCTATGGCTACACCTTC. This encodes CASSQDGGPYGYTF. The chain couples TRBV3-1 to TRBJ1-2; D unresolved. Trimming stripped 0 bases from V and 4 bases from J, with 9 bases between. Germline CDR1 is LGHDT and CDR2 is YNNKEL (reference sequence). This CDR3 is 14 amino acids long.

To note about this clone: Mismatch with germline at one junction end may stem from a read error. The rearrangement joins TRBV6-5 to TRBJ2-6; D remains ambiguous. The length of the CDR3 is 15 residues. Germline loops: CDR1 MNHEY, CDR2 SVGAGI. The CDR3 protein is CASSCQNSWANVLTF. DNA for the CDR3: TGTGCCAGCAGTTGCCAGAACTCTTGGGCCAACGTCCTGACTTTC.

The V and J genes are TRBV6-2 or TRBV6-3 and TRBJ2-7; TRBD1 aligns across 11 bases. V was clipped by 4 bases and J by 6 bases; unmatched bases: 8. Germline CDR1 and CDR2: MNHEY and SVGEGT. CDR3 size: 15 residues. CDR3 sequence reads: CASSSRTGGVFEQYF. The CDR3 DNA is TGTGCCAGCAGTTCCCGGACAGGGGGCGTTTTCGAGCAGTACTTC.

The chain links TRBV20-1 to TRBJ2-7, with D perhaps TRBD2 (7 bases). The CDR3 loop spans 14 amino acids. Germline V lookup: CDR1 DFQATT, CDR2 SNEGSKA (reference sequence). The germline V and J ends were trimmed by 6 bases and 2 bases, with 17 bases remaining between them. DNA of the CDR3: TGCAGTGCCGCCCTTGGGGGGGGCACCTACGAGCAGTACTTC. Translating it yields CSAALGGGTYEQYF.

The rearrangement uses TRBV20-1 and TRBJ2-1; D perhaps matches TRBD1 (7 bases). The CDR3 loop spans 15 amino acids. Trimming stripped 5 bases from V and 9 bases from J, with 23 bases between. CDR1 is DFQATT and CDR2 is SNEGSKA in the germline V gene (reference sequence). The DNA for the CDR3 is TGCAGTGCTGGCACCCCAGGGGGGCTATTGGGTGAGCAGTTCTTC. Amino acid sequence: CSAGTPGGLLGEQFF.

This clone was seen at least ten times. A much larger clone differs by one base, so this may be a read error. This rearrangement joins TRBV5-1 to TRBJ2-5; D is perhaps TRBD1 (6 bases). The CDR3 consists of 15 residues. From germline, CDR1 is SGHRS and CDR2 YFSETQ. The CDR3 DNA sequence: TGCGTCAGCAGCTATCGGCAGGGGAAAGGGGAGACCCAGTACTTC. Its translation: CVSSYRQGKGETQYF.

V and J are TRBV7-8 and TRBJ1-1; D not certain. The CDR3 extends over 14 amino acids. CDR1 is SGHVS and CDR2 is FQNEAQ in the germline V gene. Between the trimmed V and J ends, which lost 1 base and 1 base, there was a span of 7 bases. CDR3 residues: CASSLGDTNTEAFF. CDR3 nucleotide sequence: TGTGCCAGCAGCTTAGGAGATACGAACACTGAAGCTTTCTTT.

This clone appeared a few times. This chain joins TRBV7-9 and TRBJ2-1; a weak D match, TRBD2 (6 bases). V was cut by 7 bases and J by 0 bases, with 7 bases left in between. The CDR3 has 13 amino acids. Germline V gives CDR1 SEHNR, CDR2 FQNEAQ (reference sequence). The CDR3 spells CASMGGSYNEQFF. CDR3 sequence (DNA): TGTGCCAGCATGGGGGGCTCCTACAATGAGCAGTTCTTC.

The chain carries TRBV6-1 and TRBJ2-5, with 10 bases identical to TRBD2. V shed 6 bases, J shed 5 bases, and the junction held 6 bases outside the gene matches. Germline lookup yields CDR1 MNHNS and CDR2 SASEGT. The CDR3 extends over 14 amino acids. CDR3 coding DNA: TGTGCCAGCAGGGTAGCGGGAGGTGGGGAGACCCAGTACTTC. As protein: CASRVAGGGETQYF.

The table lists this clone with a count of one. The chain uses TRBV20-1 and TRBJ2-7, with 10 bases lining up with TRBD2. The CDR3 length is 14 residues. Germline values: CDR1 DFQATT, CDR2 SNEGSKA (reference sequence). V gave up 4 bases and J gave up 1 base; unmatched junction bases: 4. CDR3 region: CSANLAGVSYEQYF. CDR3 coding DNA: TGCAGTGCTAATCTAGCGGGAGTTTCCTACGAGCAGTACTTC.

This clone is classed as medium-sized. The chain has TRBV7-2 and TRBJ1-2; D call uncertain. CDR1 and CDR2 (germline): SGHTA, FQGNSA. V lost 1 base and J 6 bases, leaving 9 bases between the germline ends. The CDR3 spans 13 residues. CDR3 DNA sequence: TGTGCCAGCAGCTTAGACGGGGTCGATGGCTACACCTTC. Amino acids: CASSLDGVDGYTF.

The table lists this clone with a few counts. The chain is built from TRBV30 and TRBJ2-7; 7 nucleotides match TRBD1. Germline values: CDR1 GTSNPN, CDR2 SVGIG (reference sequence). CDR3 length: 14 residues. After removal of 0 bases from V and 2 bases from J, the junction contained 4 bases not matched to a gene. CDR3 sequence (DNA): TGTGCCTGGAGTGTACAGGGGACAGCCTACGAGCAGTACTTC. The encoded protein is CAWSVQGTAYEQYF.

CDR3 coding DNA: TGCAGTGCTAGTGTGGGACACTCTGGAAACACCATATATTTT. This translates into CSASVGHSGNTIYF. The V and J genes are TRBV20-1 and TRBJ1-3; a possible D gene is TRBD1 (6 bases). Trimming removed 3 bases at V and 0 bases at J, with 9 bases between. The CDR3 contains 14 residues. Germline V gives CDR1 DFQATT, CDR2 SNEGSKA (reference sequence).

Note on this clone: The missing conserved phenylalanine or tryptophan at the end of this CDR3 makes a read error likely. The chain carries TRBV10-3 and TRBJ1-2; tentative D call: TRBD1 (5 bases). The CDR3 runs 14 residues. Per germline, CDR1 ENHRY and CDR2 SYGVKD. Here the CDR3 DNA reads TGTGCCACCAGTGAGTCGGGGCGGTCGGGTGGCTACACCTTA. This codes for CATSESGRSGGYTL.

The chain is built from TRBV20-1 and TRBJ1-2; a possible D gene is TRBD1 (6 bases). Germline V gives CDR1 DFQATT, CDR2 SNEGSKA (reference sequence). The CDR3 is made up of 14 amino acids. V was clipped by 6 bases and J by 3 bases, with 17 bases between them. This CDR3 reads CSASNKGGDYGYTF. CDR3 DNA: TGCAGTGCGAGTAACAAAGGGGGGGACTATGGCTACACCTTC.